The clone carrying this TCR beta chain is a singleton in its sample. This CDR3 is 15 amino acids long. Germline trimming cut 6 bases from V and 0 bases from J; bases unmatched to any gene: 8. Germline V gene data show CDR1 as SGHAT and CDR2 as FQNNGV. These data belong to a study of blood T cell repertoires in COVID-19. Study-wide background: Sites in the United States, Italy and Spain provided acute and convalescent COVID-19 samples.

In the authors' workflow: Researchers report that nucleated cell counts were estimated from reference gene primer amplification. TCRdb's table, derived via immunoSEQ multiplex PCR, lists solely in-frame clones and lacks some. D and trimming were read from the DNA, whereas the V and J calls and clone size are those reported in that table. The repertoire includes under 250,000 clones, about 91% of them detected once, and around 1.5% sits in the top ten. Sequenced input: peripheral blood. The rearrangement links TRBV11-2 to TRBJ2-7, with 7 positions matching TRBD1. The clonotype comes from a man older than 75 with acute or convalescent COVID-19. The CDR3: CASRPPGTASYEQYF. CDR3 DNA sequence: TGTGCCAGCAGACCCCCCGGGACAGCCTCCTACGAGCAGTACTTC. The complete variable domain, with remaining parts taken from reference TRBV11-2 and TRBJ2-7, reads EAGVAQSPRYKIIEKRQSVAFWCNPISGHATLYWYQQILGQGPKLLIQFQNNGVVDDSQLPKDRFSAERLKGVDSTLKIQPAKLEDSAVYLCASRPPGTASYEQYFGPGTRLTVT.